The next 18 T cell receptor beta chains were all read from a single sample in a study of shared clonotypes between healthy human individuals. Produced via immunoSEQ multiplex PCR; TCRdb's table is partial and in-frame only. The repertoire has 950,000 to 1,300,000 clones, around 74% of them found once; the top ten carry about 1.5%. The sequencing input was memory CD4+ T cells sorted from blood. Subset reported: CD45RA-negative fraction. All receptors come from a man aged 18 to 30 in good health.

The rearrangement links TRBV2 to TRBJ1-2, with no clear D. V was trimmed by 7 bases and J by 3 bases, leaving 18 bases between them. Per the germline V gene, CDR1 is SNHLY and CDR2 is FYNNEI. The CDR3 is 15 residues long. CDR3 coding DNA: TGTGCCAGCACCCAAGGACGGAATGAGTACTATGGCTACACCTTC. Protein product: CASTQGRNEYYGYTF.

V and J are TRBV29-1 and TRBJ2-3; D is undetermined. This CDR3 is built from 12 residues. Germline CDR1 and CDR2: SQVTM and ANQGSEA. V dropped 2 bases and J dropped 5 bases, with 8 bases sitting between them. DNA of the CDR3: TGCAGCGTTGAAATAGAACGAGATACGCAGTATTTT. It codes for CSVEIERDTQYF.

The sample holds a few counts of this clone. V usage is TRBV18 and J usage is TRBJ2-2, with D possibly being TRBD1 (6 bases). Trimming took 3 bases from V and 3 from J, leaving 11 bases between them. Germline V gene sequence: CDR1 KGHSH, CDR2 LQKENI. The CDR3 spans 15 residues. The CDR3 sequence is CASSPAGQYTGELFF. Written as DNA, the CDR3 is TGTGCCAGCTCACCGGCCGGACAGTACACCGGGGAGCTGTTTTTT. Complete variable domain (other parts from reference TRBV18 and TRBJ2-2): NAGVMQNPRHLVRRRGQEARLRCSPMKGHSHVYWYRQLPEEGLKFMVYLQKENIIDESGMPKERFSAEFPKEGPSILRIQQVVRGDSAAYFCASSPAGQYTGELFFGEGSRLTVL.

Only a few counts were recorded for this clone. The chain joins TRBV19 to TRBJ2-2, with TRBD1 matching 7 bases. V dropped 6 bases and J dropped 2; count of bases not matched to a gene: 9. This CDR3 comprises 16 residues. The germline V gene has CDR1 LNHDA and CDR2 SQIVND (reference sequence). The CDR3 loop is CASRGQAEQNTGELFF. The CDR3 DNA reads TGTGCCAGTAGAGGACAGGCGGAGCAAAACACCGGGGAGCTGTTTTTT.

The chain is built from TRBV5-1 and TRBJ2-2; D is unclear. CDR1 is SGHRS and CDR2 is YFSETQ in the germline V gene. Trimming removed 0 bases from V and 4 bases from J, with 10 bases in between. The CDR3 is 15 amino acids. In nucleotides, the CDR3 is TGCGCCAGCAGCTTGGAAGGGAACCCCACCGGGGAGCTGTTTTTT. This translates into CASSLEGNPTGELFF.

The chain uses TRBV5-1 and TRBJ2-7, with TRBD2 matching over 8 bases. The CDR3 totals 14 residues. In germline, CDR1 is SGHRS, CDR2 YFSETQ. V trimming: 4 bases; J trimming: 4 bases; junction bases outside the gene matches: 7. The CDR3 protein is CASSRGTSRYEQYF. The CDR3, as DNA: TGCGCCAGCAGCCGTGGGACTAGTCGTTACGAGCAGTACTTC.

Worth noting for this clone: With only one base between it and a far larger clone, this is likely a read error. The identical CDR3 is also encoded by other nucleotide sequences in the sample. This sequence joins TRBV11-2 and TRBJ2-7, with no clear D. The CDR3 runs to 11 residues. Germline-derived CDR1 and CDR2 are SGHAT and FQNNGV. V lost 4 bases and J lost 3, with 4 bases in between. Here the CDR3 reads CASSSGYEQYF. DNA of the CDR3: TGTGCCAGCAGCTCGGGCTACGAGCAGTACTTC.

This clone came up a few times. The V gene is TRBV18, the J gene TRBJ2-7; the match to TRBD1 covers 7 bases. Unmatched junction bases numbered 6, after V lost 4 bases and J lost 0 bases. The germline gives CDR1 KGHSH, CDR2 LQKENI. This CDR3 spans 15 amino acids. The DNA of the CDR3 is TGTGCCAGCTCACGCCTCCGGGACAGCTCCTACGAGCAGTACTTC. It yields the protein CASSRLRDSSYEQYF.

V gene TRBV4-3 combines with J gene TRBJ1-6; a weak D match, TRBD1 (5 bases). This CDR3 region has 17 residues. V lost 0 bases and J 7 bases, leaving 16 bases between the germline ends. Germline loops: CDR1 LGHNA, CDR2 YSLEER. CDR3 in amino acids: CASSQDLPDGANSPLHF. DNA for the CDR3: TGCGCCAGCAGCCAAGATCTCCCTGATGGGGCGAATTCACCCCTCCACTTT.

The genes are TRBV10-3 and TRBJ1-2; 8 nucleotides agree with TRBD1. V dropped 8 bases and J dropped 2; count of bases not matched to a gene: 7. The CDR3 contains 14 residues. The germline V gene has CDR1 ENHRY and CDR2 SYGVKD. The CDR3 DNA follows: TGTGCCATCGGGGGGCAGGGGGCAAACTATGGCTACACCTTC. It encodes CAIGGQGANYGYTF.

About this clone: In the same sample, other DNA sequences code for this CDR3. The V call is TRBV30, the J call TRBJ2-7, with D possibly matching TRBD1 (5 bases). Trimming pared 0 bases from V and 2 bases from J, leaving 11 bases between. Germline V gene data show CDR1 as GTSNPN and CDR2 as SVGIG (reference sequence). There are 14 residues in the CDR3. The CDR3 DNA is TGTGCCTGGAGTGTACGTGACAGACCCTACGAGCAGTACTTC. It translates to CAWSVRDRPYEQYF.

V gene TRBV7-2 combines with J gene TRBJ2-7; 7 bases line up with TRBD2. Germline lookup yields CDR1 SGHTA and CDR2 FQGNSA. This CDR3 contains 15 residues. V lost 1 base to trimming and J lost 3 bases; unmatched junction nucleotides: 6. The CDR3 sequence is CASSLGSGNRYEQYF. In nucleotides, the CDR3 is TGTGCCAGCAGCTTAGGAAGCGGGAATCGCTACGAGCAGTACTTC. The full variable domain, with the rest looked up from reference TRBV7-2 and TRBJ2-7, is GAGVSQSPSNKVTEKGKDVELRCDPISGHTALYWYRQSLGQGLEFLIYFQGNSAPDKSGLPSDRFSAERTGGSVSTLTIQRTQQEDSAVYLCASSLGSGNRYEQYFGPGTRLTVT.

This clone was observed a handful of times. The chain links TRBV30 to TRBJ1-5, with TRBD1 as a possible D gene (6 bases). V was trimmed by 8 bases and J by 0 bases, leaving 17 bases between them. The CDR3 loop spans 15 amino acids. The V gene's germline CDR1 is GTSNPN and CDR2 SVGIG (reference sequence). In DNA form, the CDR3 reads TGTGCCGCAAGTCCCCAGGGGTATAGCAATCAGCCCCAGCATTTT. This translates into CAASPQGYSNQPQHF.

Comment on this clone: Other DNA sequences in this specimen translate into the identical CDR3. The chain carries TRBV19 and TRBJ1-6; the D gene is possibly TRBD1 (6 bases). CDR3 length equals 14 residues. V lost 3 bases and J 5 bases, leaving 8 bases between the germline ends. Germline-derived CDR1 and CDR2 are LNHDA and SQIVND (reference sequence). The DNA of the CDR3 is TGTGCCAGTAGTATTGGACAGAATAATTCACCCCTCCACTTT. It translates to CASSIGQNNSPLHF.

This rearrangement joins TRBV5-1 to TRBJ2-7; the D gene could be TRBD1 or TRBD2 (5 bases each). Trimming took 5 bases from V and 3 from J, leaving 18 bases between them. This CDR3 spans 15 amino acids. CDR1 SGHRS and CDR2 YFSETQ come from the germline V gene. CDR3 nucleotide sequence: TGCGCCAGCAGGGAAGGGGACCATGGTGGCTACGAGCAGTACTTC. This codes for CASREGDHGGYEQYF.

V usage is TRBV27 and J usage is TRBJ1-2; possible D gene TRBD1, 5 bases. V was clipped by 1 base and J by 6 bases, with 12 bases between them. CDR1 and CDR2 from the germline V gene are MNHEY and SMNVEV (reference sequence). The CDR3 sequence is 14 residues long. The CDR3 DNA reads TGTGCCAGCAGTTTATATGATGGGGGGAATGGCTACACCTTC. Its protein is CASSLYDGGNGYTF.

The chain carries TRBV6-5 and TRBJ1-1; D is perhaps TRBD1 (5 bases). This CDR3 contains 15 residues. Trimming pared 6 bases from V and 6 bases from J, leaving 20 bases between. CDR1 and CDR2 from the germline V gene are MNHEY and SVGAGI. The DNA for the CDR3 is TGTGCCAGCAGCTACCTTGGGGGAGAGCTGTCTGAAGCTTTCTTT. It specifies CASSYLGGELSEAFF.

This rearrangement joins TRBV11-2 to TRBJ2-5; no clear D. Germline CDR1 reads SGHAT; CDR2 reads FQNNGV. Trimming removed 6 bases at V and 3 bases at J, with 11 bases between. The CDR3 has 13 residues. The CDR3 sequence: CASRFWAEETQYF. Here the CDR3 DNA reads TGTGCCAGCAGATTTTGGGCCGAAGAGACCCAGTACTTC.